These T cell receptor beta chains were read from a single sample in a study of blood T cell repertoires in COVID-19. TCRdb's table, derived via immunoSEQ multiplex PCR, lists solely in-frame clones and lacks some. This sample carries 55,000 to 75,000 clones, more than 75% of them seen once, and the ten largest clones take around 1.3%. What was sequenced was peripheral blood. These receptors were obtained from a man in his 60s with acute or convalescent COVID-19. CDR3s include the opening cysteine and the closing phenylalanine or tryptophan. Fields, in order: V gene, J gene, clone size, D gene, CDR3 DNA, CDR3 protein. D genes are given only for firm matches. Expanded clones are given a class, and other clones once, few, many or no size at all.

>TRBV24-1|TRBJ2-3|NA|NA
TGTGCCACCAGTGATTCTCCGGGGGGCCGGAATACGCAGTATTTT
CATSDSPGGRNTQYF
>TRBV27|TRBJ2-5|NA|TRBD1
TGTGCCAGCAGTAGTCAGGGGGAGACCCAATACTTC
CASSSQGETQYF
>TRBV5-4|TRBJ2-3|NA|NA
TGTGCCAGCAGTTCAGGTGGGCCAGATACGCAGTATTTT
CASSSGGPDTQYF
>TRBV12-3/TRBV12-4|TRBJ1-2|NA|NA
TGTGCCAGCAGCGGGTCGGGAGTCGTCACCTTC
CASSGSGVVTF
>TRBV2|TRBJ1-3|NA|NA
TGTGCCAGCTCGACTGGAAACTCTGGAAACACCATATATTTT
CASSTGNSGNTIYF
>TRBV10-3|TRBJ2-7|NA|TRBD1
TGTGCCATCAGTTTGACAGGGGGCATCACCACCTACGAGCAGTACTTC
CAISLTGGITTYEQYF
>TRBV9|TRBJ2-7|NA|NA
TGTGCCAGCAGCGACGGCAGGGGATTTGAGCAGTACTTC
CASSDGRGFEQYF
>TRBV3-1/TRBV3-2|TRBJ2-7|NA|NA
TGTGCCAGCAGCTTATTTACAGTCTCCTACGAGCAGTACTTC
CASSLFTVSYEQYF
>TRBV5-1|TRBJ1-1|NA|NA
TGCGCCAGCAGCTTGACCTTAGGGGGTGAAGCTTTCTTT
CASSLTLGGEAFF
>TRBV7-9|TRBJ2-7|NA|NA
TGTGCCAGCAGCTTTAAGGACAGCAGCAACGAGCAGTACTTC
CASSFKDSSNEQYF
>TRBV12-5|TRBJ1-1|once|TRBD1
TGTGCTAGTGCCCAATACAGGGGTAGCACTGAAGCTTTCTTT
CASAQYRGSTEAFF
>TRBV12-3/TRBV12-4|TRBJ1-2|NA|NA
TGTGCCAGCAGTTACAGGGCTAACTATGGCTACACCTTC
CASSYRANYGYTF
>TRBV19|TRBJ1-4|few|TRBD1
TGTGCCAGTAGTGAGACAGGGGGCGAAGATGAAAAACTGTTTTTT
CASSETGGEDEKLFF
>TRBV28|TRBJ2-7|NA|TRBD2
TGTGCCAGCAGTTCCCCCCGGGAGGGGGTTCCCTACGAGCAGTACTTC
CASSSPREGVPYEQYF
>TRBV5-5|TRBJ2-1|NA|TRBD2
TGTGCCAGCAGCTTGGCCGTATCCGGGGGGGCCGAGCAGTTCTTC
CASSLAVSGGAEQFF
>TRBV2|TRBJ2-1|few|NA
TGTGCCAGCAGTGAAGCGCTTCCGACAGACTACAATGAGCAGTTCTTC
CASSEALPTDYNEQFF
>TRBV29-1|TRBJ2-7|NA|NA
TGCAGCGTTGAAACAGGAAACCCCTACGAGCAGTACTTC
CSVETGNPYEQYF
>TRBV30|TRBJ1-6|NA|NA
TGTGCCTGGAGACTAGAGGGCTCCTATAATTCACCCCTCCACTTT
CAWRLEGSYNSPLHF
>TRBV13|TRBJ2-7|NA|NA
TGTGCCAGCAGCCACAGGGAGTCCCGCTACGAGCAGTACTTC
CASSHRESRYEQYF
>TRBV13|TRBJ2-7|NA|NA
TGTGCCAGCAGCTTATATAATCTCGGGGAGCAGTACTTC
CASSLYNLGEQYF
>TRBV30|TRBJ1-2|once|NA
TGTGCCTGGAGTCTCCCCATCTGGACAGCCAGCTATGGCTACACCTTC
CAWSLPIWTASYGYTF
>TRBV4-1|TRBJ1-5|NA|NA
TGCGCCAGCAGCGGTAAGGAGGGGATTCAGCCCCAGCATTTT
CASSGKEGIQPQHF
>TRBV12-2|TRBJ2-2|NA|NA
TGTGCAAGTCGCCTCAACACCGGGGAGCTGTTTTTT
CASRLNTGELFF
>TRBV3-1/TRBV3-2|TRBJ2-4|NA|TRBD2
TGTGCCAGCAGCCAAGGGCGGGGGAGCATTCAGTACTTC
CASSQGRGSIQYF
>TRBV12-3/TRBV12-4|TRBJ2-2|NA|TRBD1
TGTGCCAGCAGTTTGACAGGGCACGGGGAGCTGTTTTTT
CASSLTGHGELFF
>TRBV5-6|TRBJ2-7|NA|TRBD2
TGTGCCAGCCACTTCGGTATGGCTAGCGGAAACATTGGGCAGTACTTC
CASHFGMASGNIGQYF
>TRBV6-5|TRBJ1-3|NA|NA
TGTGCCAGTTCCGTTCGGGAGGGATCTGGAAACACCATATATTTT
CASSVREGSGNTIYF
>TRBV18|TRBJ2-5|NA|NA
TGTGCCAGCTCACCTAGACAGAACCCGTACCAAGAGACCCAGTACTTC
CASSPRQNPYQETQYF
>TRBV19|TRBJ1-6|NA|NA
TGTGCCAGTACTAAACAGGGTTTAGGATCACCCCTCCACTTT
CASTKQGLGSPLHF
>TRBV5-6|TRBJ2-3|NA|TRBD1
TGTGCCAGCAGCTTGGTGACAGGGACAGATACGCAGTATTTT
CASSLVTGTDTQYF
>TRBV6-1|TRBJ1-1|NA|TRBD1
TGTGCCAGCAGTGAAGTGGGGACAGGGAGGTGGGCTTTCTTT
CASSEVGTGRWAFF
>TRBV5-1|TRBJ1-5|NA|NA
TGCGCCAGCTCTTGGAGGGGCCAGGCATTTGAGCCCCAGCATTTT
CASSWRGQAFEPQHF
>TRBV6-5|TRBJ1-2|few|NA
TGTGCCAGCAGCCAGGGGACATACTATGGCTACACCTTC
CASSQGTYYGYTF
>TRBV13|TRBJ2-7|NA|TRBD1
TGTGCCAGCAGCTCGTACAGGGGGCGTAACTACGAGCAGTACTTC
CASSSYRGRNYEQYF
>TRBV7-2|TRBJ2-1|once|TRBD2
TGTGCCAGCAGCCCGAGGGAGCGGGGGGGCCTCAATGAGCAGTTCTTC
CASSPRERGGLNEQFF
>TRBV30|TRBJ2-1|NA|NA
TGTGCCTGGCGCAGGATCTCCTACAATGAGCAGTTCTTC
CAWRRISYNEQFF
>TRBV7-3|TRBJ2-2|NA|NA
TGTGCCAGCAGCTTATGGAGAAACGGGGAGCTGTTTTTT
CASSLWRNGELFF
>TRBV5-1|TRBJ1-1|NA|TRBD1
TGCGCCAGCAGCTTGGTCGGGACAGGGGGCGCCGAGGTGACTGAAGCTTTCTTT
CASSLVGTGGAEVTEAFF
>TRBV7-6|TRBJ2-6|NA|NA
TGTGCCAGCAGCTTAAGGAGCTCCTCTGGGGCCAACGTCCTGACTTTC
CASSLRSSSGANVLTF
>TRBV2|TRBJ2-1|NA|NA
TGTGCCAGCAGGATGTTGGCGGGTGAGCAGTTCTTC
CASRMLAGEQFF
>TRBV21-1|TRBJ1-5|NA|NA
TGTGCCAGCAGCCCCCACAGGGGGCTTTCCAGCAATCAGCCCCAGCATTTT
CASSPHRGLSSNQPQHF